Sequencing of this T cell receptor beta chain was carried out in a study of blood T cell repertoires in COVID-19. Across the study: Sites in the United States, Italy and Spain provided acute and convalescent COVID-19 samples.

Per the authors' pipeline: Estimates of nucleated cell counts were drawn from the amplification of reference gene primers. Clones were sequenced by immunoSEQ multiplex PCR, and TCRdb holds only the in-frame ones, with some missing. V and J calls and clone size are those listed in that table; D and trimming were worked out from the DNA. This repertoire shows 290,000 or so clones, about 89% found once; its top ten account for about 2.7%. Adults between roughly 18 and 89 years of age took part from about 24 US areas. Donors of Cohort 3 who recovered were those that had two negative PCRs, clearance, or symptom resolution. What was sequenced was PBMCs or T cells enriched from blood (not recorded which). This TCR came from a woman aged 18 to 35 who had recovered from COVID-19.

The CDR3 loop is CASARGLGSYEQYF. The CDR3 DNA reads TGTGCCAGCGCCAGGGGGCTAGGGAGCTACGAGCAGTACTTC. V usage is TRBV6-5 and J usage is TRBJ2-7; the match to TRBD1 covers 8 bases. Unmatched junction bases numbered 9, after V lost 8 bases and J lost 3 bases. The length of the CDR3 is 14 residues. From germline, CDR1 is MNHEY and CDR2 SVGAGI.